This T cell receptor (beta chain) was identified during a study of CD8 T cells in ankylosing spondylitis. General study findings and limits: It appeared that ankylosing spondylitis blood was characterized by a TCR beta motif of several highly homologous variants. Clones linked to disease were reported to show significant enrichment in matched ankylosing spondylitis synovial fluid.

The ends lost 3 bases at V and 5 bases at J; junction bases unmatched: 7. CDR1 is LGHDT, CDR2 YNNKEL, per germline (reference sequence). This CDR3 spans 15 amino acids. Details on this clonotype: The antigen is not known.

Quantitative 5'-RACE with molecular barcodes generated TCR beta libraries. MiXCR, run by TCRdb on the 5' RACE reads, gives a single entry per CDR3 protein. The sample lists fewer than 550,000 distinct CDR3 sequences, approximately 5.3% seen once, with around 3.5% in the top ten. Material: blood, either unsorted or a sorted T cell fraction (not recorded which). This receptor was identified in a male donor with ankylosing spondylitis. The gene calls are TRBV3-1 and TRBJ2-3, with 8 bases that match TRBD2. Here the CDR3 DNA reads TGTGCCAGCAGCCAGTACGGGGGGGGCGTAGATACGCAGTATTTT. It encodes CASSQYGGGVDTQYF.